This T cell receptor (beta chain) was identified in a study of identical twins. V lost 0 bases, J lost 9 bases, and 9 bases lay in between. The CDR3 is 13 amino acids. CDR1 and CDR2 from the germline V gene are SGHAT and FQNNGV. TCRdb reprocessed the 5' RACE reads with MiXCR, giving one entry per CDR3 protein. The sample has roughly 18,000 distinct CDR3 sequences; 69% are singletons. Study conclusions and caveats: Conclusions rested on cross-sectional statistics rather than following the same donors.

About this clonotype itself: Its antigen is still unknown.

Source material: memory (CD45RO+) T cells sorted from blood. V gene TRBV11-2 combines with J gene TRBJ2-1; no reliable D call. The clonotype comes from a woman aged 18-29 years in good health. This table probably holds off-target reads from a library built for another chain. CDR3 protein: CASSLEVLVEQFF. CDR3 nucleotide sequence: TGTGCCAGCAGCTTAGAAGTACTCGTTGAGCAGTTCTTC.